This is a list of T cell receptor beta chains from one sample in a study of blood T cell repertoires in COVID-19. Assay: immunoSEQ multiplex PCR; the TCRdb copy retains only in-frame clones and omits some. The table includes 150,000 to 200,000 clones, 80% to 85% detected once. The sample comprised peripheral blood. These receptor sequences come from a woman aged 70 to 79 with COVID-19, enrolled during active disease. Both conserved end residues are part of each CDR3. D genes are given only for firm matches. Rows give clone size only sometimes, using once, few, many, or a class for an expanded clone.

CDR3aa | CDR3nt | len | d_gene | abundance | j_gene | v_gene
CASFSSGRPTDTQYF | TGTGCCAGCTTTTCGAGCGGGAGACCCACAGATACGCAGTATTTT | 15 | TRBD2 | - | TRBJ2-3 | TRBV28
CASSLDRRGTSQPQHF | TGTGCCAGCAGCCTAGACCGGAGGGGCACGAGTCAGCCCCAGCATTTT | 16 | - | - | TRBJ1-5 | TRBV7-8
CASSFPTLAGVSGELFF | TGTGCCAGCAGCTTTCCCACACTAGCGGGAGTATCCGGGGAGCTGTTTTTT | 17 | TRBD2 | - | TRBJ2-2 | TRBV11-3
CASSVGGHNSPLHF | TGTGCCAGCAGCGTGGGAGGTCATAATTCACCCCTCCACTTT | 14 | - | - | TRBJ1-6 | TRBV9
CASAKGGAPTEAFF | TGTGCCAGCGCGAAAGGAGGGGCGCCCACTGAAGCTTTCTTT | 14 | - | once | TRBJ1-1 | TRBV28
CASSYPDRYNQPQHF | TGTGCCAGCAGTTACCCCGACAGGTACAATCAGCCCCAGCATTTT | 15 | - | - | TRBJ1-5 | TRBV6-5
CAWSVSRRNTEAFF | TGTGCCTGGAGTGTATCGAGGAGGAACACTGAAGCTTTCTTT | 14 | - | - | TRBJ1-1 | TRBV30
CASSLELAGVGTQYF | TGCGCCAGCAGCTTGGAACTAGCGGGAGTTGGGACCCAGTACTTC | 15 | TRBD2 | - | TRBJ2-5 | TRBV5-1
CASTRQGDTGELFF | TGTGCCAGCACCAGACAGGGTGATACCGGGGAGCTGTTTTTT | 14 | TRBD1 | - | TRBJ2-2 | TRBV28
CASSLLGATGSGELFF | TGTGCCAGCAGCCTCCTGGGAGCCACCGGATCCGGGGAGCTGTTTTTT | 16 | - | - | TRBJ2-2 | TRBV9
CASLTANSNQPQHF | TGTGCCAGCCTCACCGCTAATAGCAATCAGCCCCAGCATTTT | 14 | - | - | TRBJ1-5 | TRBV28
CASSTSGQGGNTQYF | - | 15 | - | - | TRBJ2-3 | TRBV28
CATSDPGAGGSYEQYF | TGTGCCACCAGTGATCCCGGCGCTGGCGGGTCCTACGAGCAGTACTTC | 16 | - | - | TRBJ2-7 | TRBV24-1
CASSAIPGSNTEAFF | TGTGCCAGCAGTGCCATACCCGGGTCCAACACTGAAGCTTTCTTT | 15 | - | - | TRBJ1-1 | TRBV6-4
CASSWGTGLNTIYF | TGTGCCAGCAGCTGGGGGACAGGGCTAAACACCATATATTTT | 14 | TRBD1 | - | TRBJ1-3 | TRBV5-6
CASSLKGDEQYF | TGTGCCAGCTCACTAAAGGGGGACGAGCAGTACTTC | 12 | - | - | TRBJ2-7 | TRBV18
CASSLAPGDYGYTF | TGTGCCAGCAGCTTAGCACCGGGGGACTATGGCTACACCTTC | 14 | - | - | TRBJ1-2 | TRBV7-2
CASSLGGTNTDTQYF | TGCGCCAGCAGCTTGGGGGGGACTAACACAGATACGCAGTATTTT | 15 | TRBD2 | - | TRBJ2-3 | TRBV5-1
CASSLEPGREQYF | TGTGCCAGCAGCTTAGAACCAGGGAGGGAGCAGTACTTC | 13 | - | few | TRBJ2-7 | TRBV7-7
CASSIAGTSQFF | TGTGCCAGTAGTATAGCCGGGACATCACAGTTCTTC | 12 | - | - | TRBJ2-1 | TRBV19
CASSLVFIGAETQYF | TGTGCCAGCAGCTTAGTATTTATCGGTGCGGAGACCCAGTACTTC | 15 | - | - | TRBJ2-5 | TRBV5-8
CASSLAVGRGQPQHF | TGTGCCAGCAGCTTAGCGGTCGGTAGGGGTCAGCCCCAGCATTTT | 15 | - | once | TRBJ1-5 | TRBV7-2
CASVGELGQQETQYF | TGTGCCAGCGTAGGAGAACTGGGACAGCAAGAGACCCAGTACTTC | 15 | TRBD1 | - | TRBJ2-5 | TRBV28
CASSSPELLRDSPLHF | TGTGCCAGCAGTTCTCCTGAACTCCTTCGAGATTCACCCCTCCACTTT | 16 | - | - | TRBJ1-6 | TRBV6-5
CASSLAGTGGNQPQHF | TGTGCCAGCAGCTTAGCCGGGACAGGGGGTAATCAGCCCCAGCATTTT | 16 | TRBD1 | - | TRBJ1-5 | TRBV7-9
CASSLGGVGVETQYF | TGCGCCAGCAGCTTGGGAGGCGTGGGAGTAGAGACCCAGTACTTC | 15 | - | - | TRBJ2-5 | TRBV5-1
CASSLRGTSGPNEQYF | TGTGCCAGCAGCCTCCGGGGGACTAGCGGGCCAAACGAGCAGTACTTC | 16 | TRBD2 | - | TRBJ2-7 | TRBV5-6
CASRGAGASYNEQFF | TGTGCCAGTAGGGGGGCGGGGGCCTCCTACAATGAGCAGTTCTTC | 15 | - | once | TRBJ2-1 | TRBV19
CASRSAGTRLHTQYF | TGTGCCAGCAGATCAGCGGGAACCCGACTACATACGCAGTATTTT | 15 | TRBD2 | - | TRBJ2-3 | TRBV6-5
CASSIAHRGLEEQYF | TGTGCCAGCAGCATCGCACACAGGGGGCTGGAAGAGCAGTACTTC | 15 | TRBD1 | - | TRBJ2-7 | TRBV5-4
CASSQDLTRYYEQYF | TGTGCCAGCAGCCAAGACCTGACTAGGTACTACGAGCAGTACTTC | 15 | - | - | TRBJ2-7 | TRBV14
CASSRIQREVHEQFF | TGTGCCAGCAGTCGGATCCAGCGGGAGGTCCATGAGCAGTTCTTC | 15 | TRBD2 | - | TRBJ2-1 | TRBV6-2/TRBV6-3
CASSFMAVDTQYF | TGTGCCAGCAGCTTTATGGCAGTAGATACGCAGTATTTT | 13 | - | - | TRBJ2-3 | TRBV11-3
CAISSGTSGSRASYEQYF | TGTGCCATCAGTTCCGGGACTAGCGGGAGTCGAGCCTCCTACGAGCAGTACTTC | 18 | TRBD2 | - | TRBJ2-7 | TRBV10-3
CASSLRGQGPSEQFF | TGTGCCAGCAGCTTAAGGGGACAGGGGCCCAGTGAGCAGTTCTTC | 15 | TRBD1 | - | TRBJ2-1 | TRBV7-2
CASSVYSDTQYF | TGTGCCAGCAGCGTTTATTCGGATACGCAGTATTTT | 12 | - | - | TRBJ2-3 | TRBV14
CASSVLGRPQYF | TGTGCCAGCAGCGTACTTGGGAGGCCGCAGTATTTT | 12 | - | - | TRBJ2-3 | TRBV2
CASSPQGQGPTEAFF | TGTGCCAGCAGTCCTCAAGGGCAGGGCCCCACTGAAGCTTTCTTT | 15 | - | - | TRBJ1-1 | TRBV28
CATSWGQVSTDTQYF | TGTGCCACCAGCTGGGGCCAGGTTAGCACAGATACGCAGTATTTT | 15 | - | - | TRBJ2-3 | TRBV15
CASSILAGDYNEQFF | TGTGCCAGTAGTATTCTGGCGGGAGACTACAATGAGCAGTTCTTC | 15 | TRBD2 | - | TRBJ2-1 | TRBV19
CASSFEGNYGYTF | TGTGCCAGCAGTTTCGAGGGTAACTATGGCTACACCTTC | 13 | - | - | TRBJ1-2 | TRBV12-3/TRBV12-4
CASRRDRGHAFF | TGTGCCAGCAGGAGGGACAGGGGGCATGCTTTCTTT | 12 | TRBD1 | - | TRBJ1-1 | TRBV6-5
CASRKPGTENGYTF | TGTGCCAGTAGGAAGCCCGGGACAGAGAATGGCTACACCTTC | 14 | TRBD1 | - | TRBJ1-2 | TRBV19
CATSVSGVDEQYF | TGTGCCACCAGTGTGTCGGGGGTTGATGAGCAGTACTTC | 13 | - | - | TRBJ2-7 | TRBV24-1
CASRRGQEGDEQYF | TGTGCCAGCAGACGAGGACAGGAGGGTGACGAGCAGTACTTC | 14 | - | many | TRBJ2-7 | TRBV7-2
CASSAPGGGEKLFF | TGTGCCAGCAGTGCTCCAGGGGGCGGTGAAAAACTGTTTTTT | 14 | TRBD1 | - | TRBJ1-4 | TRBV28
CASSIAGASTDTQYF | TGTGCCAGTAGTATCGCAGGGGCTAGCACAGATACGCAGTATTTT | 15 | - | once | TRBJ2-3 | TRBV19
CASSPRLAGEVEQFF | TGTGCCAGCAGCCCACGACTAGCGGGAGAGGTTGAGCAGTTCTTC | 15 | TRBD2 | - | TRBJ2-1 | TRBV7-9
CASSIAAGEGGRTYNEQFF | TGTGCCAGTAGTATAGCCGCGGGAGAGGGGGGTAGAACCTACAATGAGCAGTTCTTC | 19 | - | - | TRBJ2-1 | TRBV19
CASSPKSLTGGAYGYTF | TGTGCCAGCTCACCGAAGAGTTTGACAGGGGGTGCCTATGGCTACACCTTC | 17 | TRBD1 | few | TRBJ1-2 | TRBV18
CASSQFTGGGLAPSYNEQFF | TGCGCCAGCAGCCAATTCACAGGGGGAGGACTAGCGCCTTCCTACAATGAGCAGTTCTTC | 20 | - | once | TRBJ2-1 | TRBV4-3
CASSVGLSLAGGGETQYF | TGTGCCAGCAGCGTAGGGTTGTCACTAGCCGGGGGAGGAGAGACCCAGTACTTC | 18 | - | - | TRBJ2-5 | TRBV9
CASSGSLVSDTQYF | TGTGCCAGCAGCGGGAGCCTTGTTTCGGATACGCAGTATTTT | 14 | - | few | TRBJ2-3 | TRBV7-2
CASSLGQPLAGNNNEQFF | TGTGCCAGCAGTTTAGGGCAGCCACTAGCGGGAAACAACAATGAGCAGTTCTTC | 18 | TRBD2 | few | TRBJ2-1 | TRBV27
CSASSTDRTSGRRPYNEQFF | TGCAGTGCGAGTAGTACCGACCGGACTAGCGGCAGACGCCCCTACAATGAGCAGTTCTTC | 20 | TRBD2 | - | TRBJ2-1 | TRBV20-1
CASSAGLLGTDTQYF | TGTGCCAGCAGTGCGGGACTACTTGGAACAGATACGCAGTATTTT | 15 | TRBD2 | - | TRBJ2-3 | TRBV5-6
CASSLDSYNEQFF | TGTGCCAGCAGTCTAGACTCCTACAATGAGCAGTTCTTC | 13 | - | - | TRBJ2-1 | TRBV28